This T cell receptor (beta chain) was observed in a study of molecular identifiers for immune sequencing clone quantification. General observations from the study: Effector cells had over 97% of their molecules in clones above 20 RNA copies, while naive cells had under 1%.

The germline V gene has CDR1 SNHLY and CDR2 FYNNEI. The V gene lost 4 bases and the J gene lost 1 base, with 8 bases spanning the gap. The CDR3 has 13 residues. This clonotype showed up many times. Its target is not known. TCRdb reanalysed the PCR reads using MiXCR and keeps one entry per CDR3 protein. The sample gives 490,000 or so distinct CDR3 sequences, around a fifth of which show up once; 0.84% is in the top ten. This chain joins TRBV2 and TRBJ2-7; D assignment may be TRBD1 or TRBD2 (5 bases each). What was sequenced was naive CD8+ T cells from blood, with Jurkat cell RNA spiked in. Noted subset: FACS-sorted CD8+CD4-CCR7+CD45RA+ naive T cells. The clonotype originates from a human donor in good health. Some libraries in this study had Jurkat cell RNA spiked in. The CDR3 here is CASSGDESYEQYF. DNA of the CDR3: TGTGCCAGCAGTGGGGACGAGTCCTACGAGCAGTACTTC.